This TCR beta chain was sequenced for a study of T cells in Graves' hyperthyroidism and ophthalmopathy. Looking at the study overall: Sampling of peripheral blood happened at initial diagnosis, prior to any treatment.

The investigators amplified TCR beta CDR3 regions from RNA transcripts. The TCR CDR3 first-round RT-PCR relied on the HTBI primer set. TCRdb re-analysed the multiplex PCR reads in MiXCR, keeping a single row per CDR3 protein. The table lists nearly 600,000 distinct CDR3 sequences, approximately 14% of them singletons. Findings and limits, study-wide: Classification by a 13 V-J model distinguished ophthalmopathy from stable hyperthyroidism. Most thyroid clonotypes expanded above 0.001 were also detected in blood.

Trimming took 2 bases from V and 4 from J; bases not matched to a gene: 3. CDR1 is SNHLY, CDR2 FYNNEI, per germline. The length of the CDR3 is 14 residues. This clonotype was seen many times. Its antigen is unknown. This TCR was sampled from a woman in her 30s with Graves' hyperthyroidism that later progressed to Graves' ophthalmopathy. The chain links TRBV2 to TRBJ1-2; 8 bases agree with TRBD1. The sample comprised blood. The CDR3 loop is CASSEQGATYGYTF. The DNA of the CDR3 is TGTGCCAGCAGTGAACAGGGGGCCACCTATGGCTACACCTTC.